The entry that follows covers one T cell receptor (beta chain) sequence. Its antigen is currently unknown. The PCR was carried out with 60 Vbeta primers and 13 Jbeta primers. Repertoires were generated with immunoSEQ multiplex PCR, while TCRdb's copy carries only in-frame clones and drops some. The data hold fewer than 150,000 clones, with roughly 70% observed a single time. The sample comes from a study of cytomegalovirus exposure and HLA in healthy donors. Regarding the study as a whole: Later analysis identified about 18,000 TCR beta sequences associated with HLA alleles, using a false discovery rate threshold of 0.05. In a later analysis, across HLA loci, associated TCR counts were highest for DRB1, lowest for HLA-C.

With 0 bases clipped from V and 4 bases from J, the junction kept 8 bases outside the gene matches. CDR1 is SGHRS, CDR2 YFSETQ, per germline. This CDR3 spans 16 amino acids. Sequences were obtained from PBMCs. V gene TRBV5-1 combines with J gene TRBJ2-7, with 9 bases that match TRBD1. The origin of this receptor is a man aged 35-49 years in good health and CMV-seronegative. The CDR3 DNA follows: TGCGCCAGCAGCTTGGATTCCGGGACAGGGTTTTACGAGCAGTACTTC. Residues: CASSLDSGTGFYEQYF. The full variable domain, completed using reference TRBV5-1 and TRBJ2-7, is KAGVTQTPRYLIKTRGQQVTLSCSPISGHRSVSWYQQTPGQGLQFLFEYFSETQRNKGNFPGRFSGRQFSNSRSEMNVSTLELGDSALYLCASSLDSGTGFYEQYFGPGTRLTVT.